These T cell receptor beta chains were read from a single sample in a study of cytomegalovirus exposure and HLA in healthy donors. TCRdb's table, derived via immunoSEQ multiplex PCR, lists solely in-frame clones and lacks some. The table has some 150,000 clones, 70% to 80% seen once; the top ten hold around 6.6%. Source material: PBMCs. The receptors shown here come from a man between 50 and 59 years old in good health and CMV-seropositive. Each CDR3 is given with its conserved first and last residue. D genes are given only for firm matches. Expanded clones are given a class, and other clones once, few, many or no size at all.

j_gene: TRBJ2-3; abundance: NA; d_gene: NA; v_gene: TRBV28; CDR3nt: TGTGCCTGCCGTGGAGAAACGCAGTATTTT; CDR3aa: CACRGETQYF
j_gene: TRBJ2-4; abundance: NA; d_gene: NA; v_gene: TRBV19; CDR3nt: TGTGCCAGTCAGCCGGCTGAGGCCCTAGCCAAAAACATTCAGTACTTC; CDR3aa: CASQPAEALAKNIQYF
j_gene: TRBJ2-5; abundance: NA; d_gene: TRBD2; v_gene: TRBV2; CDR3nt: TGTGCCAGCAGGGGACTAGCGGGAGGGCCCGGAGAGACCCAGTACTTC; CDR3aa: CASRGLAGGPGETQYF
j_gene: TRBJ2-5; abundance: NA; d_gene: NA; v_gene: TRBV5-1; CDR3nt: TGCGCCAGCAGCGGGACTCCCGAAGAGACCCAGTACTTC; CDR3aa: CASSGTPEETQYF
j_gene: TRBJ1-4; abundance: NA; d_gene: TRBD1; v_gene: TRBV4-1; CDR3nt: TGCGCCAGCAGCCACCGACCCAGGGGGCCCGTCTTGTTAGGAAAACTGTTTTTT; CDR3aa: CASSHRPRGPVLLGKLFF
j_gene: TRBJ1-5; abundance: NA; d_gene: TRBD1; v_gene: TRBV27; CDR3nt: TGTGCCAGCAGTTCCAGGACAGGGGGTTTCAATCAGCCCCAGCATTTT; CDR3aa: CASSSRTGGFNQPQHF
j_gene: TRBJ1-3; abundance: NA; d_gene: NA; v_gene: TRBV9; CDR3nt: TGTGCCAGCAGCGTAGGTCGCTCTGGAAACACCATATATTTT; CDR3aa: CASSVGRSGNTIYF
j_gene: TRBJ2-7; abundance: NA; d_gene: TRBD2; v_gene: TRBV27; CDR3nt: TGTGCCAGCAGTTTCGGGGGGTTCTCCTACGAGCAGTACTTC; CDR3aa: CASSFGGFSYEQYF
j_gene: TRBJ2-6; abundance: NA; d_gene: NA; v_gene: TRBV29-1; CDR3nt: TGCAGCGCCCGTTCCTTTAATCGGGCTGGGGCCAACGTCCTGACTTTC; CDR3aa: CSARSFNRAGANVLTF
j_gene: TRBJ2-1; abundance: NA; d_gene: NA; v_gene: TRBV30; CDR3nt: TGTGCCTGGAGTGTACGGTCGCCTACTAGGATTTACAATGAGCAGTTCTTC; CDR3aa: CAWSVRSPTRIYNEQFF
j_gene: TRBJ2-2; abundance: NA; d_gene: TRBD2; v_gene: TRBV4-1; CDR3nt: TGCGCCAGCAGACTAGCGGGAGGGATGAACACCGGGGAGCTGTTTTTT; CDR3aa: CASRLAGGMNTGELFF
j_gene: TRBJ1-2; abundance: NA; d_gene: NA; v_gene: TRBV28; CDR3nt: TGTGCCAGCAGTTTAACCGGGGACTATGGCTACACCTTC; CDR3aa: CASSLTGDYGYTF
j_gene: TRBJ2-6; abundance: NA; d_gene: TRBD1; v_gene: TRBV28; CDR3nt: TGTGCCAGCAGTTTAGGACAGGGTTTCGGGGCCAACGTCCTGACTTTC; CDR3aa: CASSLGQGFGANVLTF
j_gene: TRBJ2-7; abundance: NA; d_gene: TRBD2; v_gene: TRBV28; CDR3nt: TGTGCCAGCAATCTAGCGGATGCCTACGGGGAGCAGTACTTC; CDR3aa: CASNLADAYGEQYF
j_gene: TRBJ2-1; abundance: NA; d_gene: TRBD1; v_gene: TRBV6-5; CDR3nt: TGTGCCAGCAGTTACTCGAACAGGGGTAATGAGCAGTTCTTC; CDR3aa: CASSYSNRGNEQFF
j_gene: TRBJ2-1; abundance: NA; d_gene: NA; v_gene: TRBV10-3; CDR3nt: TGTGCCACCCGCTTAGGGGCGGATTATGAGCAGTTCTTC; CDR3aa: CATRLGADYEQFF
j_gene: TRBJ2-7; abundance: NA; d_gene: TRBD2; v_gene: TRBV4-2; CDR3nt: TGTGCCAGCAGCCAAGATGCCGGCGCGGGACCCGGGGGGGAGCAGTACTTC; CDR3aa: CASSQDAGAGPGGEQYF
j_gene: TRBJ1-4; abundance: NA; d_gene: TRBD1; v_gene: TRBV27; CDR3nt: TGTGCCAGCAGCATTACAGGGGGGTTTGAAAAACTGTTTTTT; CDR3aa: CASSITGGFEKLFF
j_gene: TRBJ2-2; abundance: NA; d_gene: TRBD2; v_gene: TRBV5-1; CDR3nt: TGCGCCAGCAGCTTCAGACTAGCGGAGAACACCGGGGAGCTGTTTTTT; CDR3aa: CASSFRLAENTGELFF
j_gene: TRBJ2-7; abundance: NA; d_gene: NA; v_gene: TRBV6-1; CDR3nt: TGTGCCAGCAGTGTTCGCGGGACAGTCGTCCACGAGCAGTACTTC; CDR3aa: CASSVRGTVVHEQYF
j_gene: TRBJ2-7; abundance: NA; d_gene: NA; v_gene: TRBV6-1; CDR3nt: TGTGCCAGCCGCCAAGTCGGGCGGGACTACGAGCAGTACTTC; CDR3aa: CASRQVGRDYEQYF
j_gene: TRBJ2-5; abundance: NA; d_gene: TRBD1; v_gene: TRBV7-9; CDR3nt: TGTGCCAGCAGCTTGGGCAACAGGGGACAGGAGACCCAGTACTTC; CDR3aa: CASSLGNRGQETQYF
j_gene: TRBJ1-4; abundance: few; d_gene: NA; v_gene: TRBV28; CDR3nt: TGTGCCAGCAGTTCCCCATCGACAGGCTTTAATGAAAAACTGTTTTTT; CDR3aa: CASSSPSTGFNEKLFF
j_gene: TRBJ1-1; abundance: NA; d_gene: TRBD1; v_gene: TRBV28; CDR3nt: TGTGCCAGCAGTTTTCCCGGGACAGTTGAAGCTTTCTTT; CDR3aa: CASSFPGTVEAFF
j_gene: TRBJ2-2; abundance: NA; d_gene: TRBD2; v_gene: TRBV4-1; CDR3nt: TGCGCCAGCAGCCAAGCGGGACTAGCGGGAGTCGGAACCGGGGAGCTGTTTTTT; CDR3aa: CASSQAGLAGVGTGELFF
j_gene: TRBJ1-4; abundance: NA; d_gene: NA; v_gene: TRBV28; CDR3nt: TGTGCCAGCAGGAATAACAGGGTTGCTGAAAAACTGTTTTTT; CDR3aa: CASRNNRVAEKLFF
j_gene: TRBJ2-2; abundance: NA; d_gene: NA; v_gene: TRBV11-3; CDR3nt: TGTGCCAGCAGCTTAGGTGGGGAGGCCGGGGAGCTGTTTTTT; CDR3aa: CASSLGGEAGELFF
j_gene: TRBJ1-5; abundance: NA; d_gene: NA; v_gene: TRBV5-8; CDR3nt: TGTGCCAGCAGCTTGATGGCAGATCAGCCCCAGCATTTT; CDR3aa: CASSLMADQPQHF
j_gene: TRBJ2-7; abundance: NA; d_gene: NA; v_gene: TRBV25-1; CDR3nt: TGTGCTACTTCGGCCCCCATTGGGCCCTACGAGCAGTACTTC; CDR3aa: CATSAPIGPYEQYF
j_gene: TRBJ2-1; abundance: NA; d_gene: TRBD1; v_gene: TRBV6-1; CDR3nt: TGTGCCAGCAGTGGGACAGGGGCTTCTTCCTACAATGAGCAGTTCTTC; CDR3aa: CASSGTGASSYNEQFF
j_gene: TRBJ1-3; abundance: once; d_gene: NA; v_gene: TRBV15; CDR3nt: TGTGCCACCAGCAGAGATGTCCAGGGAAACACCATATATTTT; CDR3aa: CATSRDVQGNTIYF
j_gene: TRBJ1-5; abundance: NA; d_gene: NA; v_gene: TRBV10-3; CDR3nt: TGTGCCATCAGTACCGAGGGAAGGGATCAGCCCCAGCATTTT; CDR3aa: CAISTEGRDQPQHF
j_gene: TRBJ2-7; abundance: NA; d_gene: TRBD2; v_gene: TRBV7-2; CDR3nt: TGTGCCAGCAGCTACCGGACTAGCGGATACGAGCAGTACTTC; CDR3aa: CASSYRTSGYEQYF
j_gene: TRBJ2-3; abundance: NA; d_gene: TRBD1; v_gene: TRBV2; CDR3nt: TGTGCCAGCAGAGAGACAGGGTGGGGCACAGATACGCAGTATTTT; CDR3aa: CASRETGWGTDTQYF
j_gene: TRBJ1-5; abundance: NA; d_gene: NA; v_gene: TRBV2; CDR3nt: TGTGCCAGCAGTGCAAACAGGGATAATCAGCCCCAGCATTTT; CDR3aa: CASSANRDNQPQHF
j_gene: TRBJ1-2; abundance: NA; d_gene: TRBD1; v_gene: TRBV7-8; CDR3nt: TGTGCCAGCAGCTTAGCGCTTAGGGGGCCCGGAGTCGGCTATGGCTACACCTTC; CDR3aa: CASSLALRGPGVGYGYTF
j_gene: TRBJ1-2; abundance: NA; d_gene: TRBD1; v_gene: TRBV30; CDR3nt: TGTGCCTGGAGTGTAGGGGGACAGGGAAAAAGCGGCTACACCTTC; CDR3aa: CAWSVGGQGKSGYTF
j_gene: TRBJ2-5; abundance: NA; d_gene: TRBD2; v_gene: TRBV29-1; CDR3nt: TGCAGCGTTGTAGGGACTAGCGGAGGACAAGAGACCCAGTACTTC; CDR3aa: CSVVGTSGGQETQYF
j_gene: TRBJ2-1; abundance: NA; d_gene: NA; v_gene: TRBV5-1; CDR3nt: TGCGCCAGCAGCTTCGAGCGTTCCTACAATGAGCAGTTCTTC; CDR3aa: CASSFERSYNEQFF
j_gene: TRBJ1-1; abundance: NA; d_gene: NA; v_gene: TRBV19; CDR3nt: TGTGCCAGTAGTGTATACAGGGAGCACACTGAAGCTTTCTTT; CDR3aa: CASSVYREHTEAFF
j_gene: TRBJ1-2; abundance: NA; d_gene: NA; v_gene: TRBV29-1; CDR3nt: TGCAGCGTTTCCCCAGGCGACTATGGCTACACCTTC; CDR3aa: CSVSPGDYGYTF
j_gene: TRBJ1-1; abundance: NA; d_gene: NA; v_gene: TRBV7-9; CDR3nt: TGTTCCAGCAGCTTTCTTGGAGCTGAAGCTTTCTTT; CDR3aa: CSSSFLGAEAFF
j_gene: TRBJ2-5; abundance: once; d_gene: NA; v_gene: TRBV18; CDR3nt: TGTGCCAGCTCACCACCGTCCCAGCAAGAGACCCAGTACTTC; CDR3aa: CASSPPSQQETQYF
j_gene: TRBJ1-1; abundance: few; d_gene: TRBD1; v_gene: TRBV5-1; CDR3nt: TGCGCCAGCAGCTTGTTCCAGGGGGACACTGAAGCTTTCTTT; CDR3aa: CASSLFQGDTEAFF
j_gene: TRBJ1-1; abundance: NA; d_gene: NA; v_gene: TRBV18; CDR3nt: TGTGCCAGCTCACCTCGGGGGGACACTGAAGCTTTCTTT; CDR3aa: CASSPRGDTEAFF
j_gene: TRBJ1-5; abundance: NA; d_gene: TRBD1; v_gene: TRBV10-3; CDR3nt: TGTGCCACCACCACGGGACAGGGGGGCAATCAGCCCCAGCATTTT; CDR3aa: CATTTGQGGNQPQHF
j_gene: TRBJ2-7; abundance: NA; d_gene: NA; v_gene: TRBV7-9; CDR3nt: TGTGCCAGCAGCTTAGGCAGGATGGGCGAGCAGTACTTC; CDR3aa: CASSLGRMGEQYF
j_gene: TRBJ2-7; abundance: few; d_gene: TRBD1; v_gene: TRBV27; CDR3nt: TGTGCCAGCAGTCCCGGGACAGGCTTTGGTGAGCAGTACTTC; CDR3aa: CASSPGTGFGEQYF
j_gene: TRBJ2-7; abundance: NA; d_gene: NA; v_gene: TRBV6-6; CDR3nt: TGTGCCAGCAGTTCTTTTCAGGGCCGACCTACGAAGCAGTACTTC; CDR3aa: CASSSFQGRPTKQYF